The 17 T cell receptor beta chains presented below share a single source sample, sequenced in a study of Graves' ophthalmopathy and Graves' hyperthyroidism. RNA served as the template for amplifying TCR beta CDR3 regions. First-round RT-PCR relied on HTBI primers, and a second-round multiplex PCR came next. TCRdb analysed the multiplex PCR reads with MiXCR anew, one entry per CDR3 protein. The sample lists about 160,000 distinct CDR3 sequences, roughly two fifths seen once, with approximately 9% in the top ten. Sequenced input: peripheral blood. Receptors were obtained from a man aged 25 to 40 with Graves' ophthalmopathy.

This clonotype showed up many times. The genes are TRBV28 and TRBJ2-5, with D possibly TRBD1 on 6 matching bases. The ends were cut back, 1 base at V and 0 bases at J, with 15 bases in the middle. The CDR3 length is 17 residues. Germline V gene data show CDR1 as MDHEN and CDR2 as SYDVKM. The CDR3 nucleotides read TGTGCCAGCAGTTTATCCCTCGACAGGACGTACCAAGAGACCCAGTACTTC. Encoded protein: CASSLSLDRTYQETQYF. Variable domain in full (rest from reference TRBV28 and TRBJ2-5): DVKVTQSSRYLVKRTGEKVFLECVQDMDHENMFWYRQDPGLGLRLIYFSYDVKMKEKGDIPEGYSVSREKKERFSLILESASTNQTSMYLCASSLSLDRTYQETQYFGPGTRLLVL.

This clonotype was found many times. The rearrangement links TRBV28 to TRBJ1-1, with 9 bases aligning to TRBD1. This CDR3 comprises 13 residues. V lost 6 bases, J lost 5 bases, and 4 bases stayed unmatched. Per the germline V gene, CDR1 is MDHEN and CDR2 is SYDVKM. The CDR3 DNA is TGTGCCAGCAGGGGACAGGGCTGGACTGAAGCTTTCTTT. Translating gives CASRGQGWTEAFF. Variable domain in full (rest from reference TRBV28 and TRBJ1-1): DVKVTQSSRYLVKRTGEKVFLECVQDMDHENMFWYRQDPGLGLRLIYFSYDVKMKEKGDIPEGYSVSREKKERFSLILESASTNQTSMYLCASRGQGWTEAFFGQGTRLTVV.

The sample holds many counts of this clonotype. The chain employs TRBV4-3 and TRBJ2-5; tentatively, D is TRBD2 (6 bases). V was cut by 4 bases and J by 6 bases, with 18 bases left in between. CDR3 size: 15 residues. The germline V gene encodes CDR1 LGHNA and CDR2 YSLEER. The CDR3 DNA follows: TGCGCCAGCAGCCGTATAGCGGATAGGGTCCAGACCCAGTACTTC. This translates into CASSRIADRVQTQYF.

This clonotype appeared many times. The V call is TRBV12-3 or TRBV12-4, the J call TRBJ1-5; D might be TRBD1 (5 bases). Trimming cost V 3 bases and J 8 bases, with 11 bases left between them. The CDR3 is made up of 13 amino acids. CDR3 protein: CASSFAGREPQHF. The CDR3 DNA follows: TGTGCCAGCAGTTTTGCAGGGCGGGAGCCCCAGCATTTT.

This clonotype has ten or more counts. The V and J genes are TRBV12-3 or TRBV12-4 and TRBJ2-7; no reliable D call. The CDR3 sequence is 12 residues long. The ends were cut back, 0 bases at V and 13 bases at J, with 13 bases in the middle. The CDR3 region has the DNA TGTGCCAGCAGTTTAGCAGTTAGCCCCCCCTACTTC. It is translated as CASSLAVSPPYF.

This clonotype showed up many times. This chain links TRBV6-5 with TRBJ2-7; D uncertain. Germline V lookup: CDR1 MNHEY, CDR2 SVGAGI. CDR3 size: 13 residues. The V end lost 2 bases, the J end lost 3 bases, and 8 bases lay between the germline ends. The CDR3 nucleotides read TGTGCCAGCAGTTACGGGTTATACTACGAGCAGTACTTC. Translated: CASSYGLYYEQYF.

This clonotype occurred many times. V and J are TRBV28 and TRBJ1-5; D is perhaps TRBD1 (5 bases). The CDR3 runs 15 residues. Germline V gene data show CDR1 as MDHEN and CDR2 as SYDVKM. V was pared by 2 bases and J by 4 bases, with 12 bases between. CDR3 DNA: TGTGCCAGCAGTTTAGACGGGGCCTCAAATCAGCCCCAGCATTTT. This gives the protein CASSLDGASNQPQHF. Full variable domain (outside the CDR3, taken from reference TRBV28 and TRBJ1-5): DVKVTQSSRYLVKRTGEKVFLECVQDMDHENMFWYRQDPGLGLRLIYFSYDVKMKEKGDIPEGYSVSREKKERFSLILESASTNQTSMYLCASSLDGASNQPQHFGDGTRLSIL.

This clonotype was recorded only once. The V and J genes are TRBV11-2 and TRBJ2-5, with 10 bases lining up with TRBD1. The junction had 9 bases not matched to a gene; V was cut back by 4 bases and J by 1 base. The CDR3 has 17 residues. Germline V gene data show CDR1 as SGHAT and CDR2 as FQNNGV. The CDR3 DNA is TGTGCCAGCAGCTCCGGGACAGGGGTGTCCAGCCAAGAGACCCAGTACTTC. Protein product: CASSSGTGVSSQETQYF.

The V call is TRBV15, the J call TRBJ1-3; D unresolved. The CDR3 consists of 16 residues. V was shortened by 0 bases and J by 1 base, with 10 bases between the two germline ends. Germline values: CDR1 LNHNV, CDR2 YYDKDF (reference sequence). CDR3 bases: TGTGCCACCAGCAGAGACCCGATGGAGTCTGGAAACACCATATATTTT. This sequence encodes CATSRDPMESGNTIYF.

The chain employs TRBV11-2 and TRBJ2-7, with 10 positions matching TRBD2. The CDR3 is 15 amino acids. CDR1 and CDR2 from the germline V gene are SGHAT and FQNNGV. The ends lost 5 bases at V and 4 bases at J; junction bases unmatched: 8. The chain's CDR3 is CASSLGAGGPYEQYF. The DNA of the CDR3 is TGTGCCAGCAGCCTCGGAGCGGGAGGGCCATACGAGCAGTACTTC.

At least ten counts were recorded for this clonotype. The genes are TRBV28 and TRBJ1-1; the D gene is possibly TRBD1 (6 bases). Trimming left V 2 bases short and J 1 base short, with 14 bases between. Germline CDR1 and CDR2: MDHEN and SYDVKM. This CDR3 region has 16 residues. CDR3 DNA: TGTGCCAGCAGTTTAGGCGGGGGGACACCGAACACTGAAGCTTTCTTT. Encoded protein: CASSLGGGTPNTEAFF.

On this clonotype: The junction departs from germline at one end; a sequencing error may be responsible. The chain carries TRBV12-3 or TRBV12-4 and TRBJ2-7; D is perhaps TRBD1 (5 bases). CDR3 length: 14 residues. The CDR3, as DNA: TGTGCCAGCAGTCCCAACAGGAACCTTGGCGAGCCGTACTTC. Its protein product is CASSPNRNLGEPYF.

This clonotype occurred many times. V and J are TRBV6-2 or TRBV6-3 and TRBJ2-7; possibly TRBD2 for D (6 bases). This CDR3 contains 18 residues. Trimming pared 4 bases from V and 11 bases from J, leaving 33 bases between. Germline CDR1 MNHEY, CDR2 SVGEGT. CDR3 sequence: CASSSFRGGAVRERAKYF. CDR3 coding DNA: TGTGCCAGCAGTTCCTTTAGAGGCGGCGCGGTTAGAGAGCGGGCGAAGTACTTC.

The chain is built from TRBV28 and TRBJ2-5; TRBD1 is a possible D gene (6 bases). The ends were cut back, 6 bases at V and 2 bases at J, with 10 bases in the middle. This CDR3 region has 13 residues. Per the germline V gene, CDR1 is MDHEN and CDR2 is SYDVKM. The CDR3 loop is CASSQGTQETQYF. CDR3 in DNA: TGTGCCAGCAGCCAGGGGACACAAGAGACCCAGTACTTC.

This clonotype was counted ten times or more. V is TRBV19 and J is TRBJ1-2, with 7 positions matching TRBD1. Germline-derived CDR1 and CDR2 are LNHDA and SQIVND (reference sequence). CDR3 length equals 13 residues. The V and J ends lost 5 bases and 7 bases, in that order; junction bases with no gene match: 7. The CDR3 sequence: CASSPEGASGYTF. CDR3 bases: TGTGCCAGTAGTCCTGAGGGGGCTAGTGGCTACACCTTC.

This clonotype was detected ten times or more. The CDR3: CASSVASGANTGELFF. CDR3 coding DNA: TGTGCCAGCAGCGTAGCTAGCGGGGCGAACACCGGGGAGCTGTTTTTT. The V gene is TRBV9, the J gene TRBJ2-2; 9 nucleotides agree with TRBD2. The CDR3 is made up of 16 amino acids. After removal of 0 bases from V and 0 bases from J, the junction contained 0 bases not matched to a gene. Germline CDR1 SGDLS, CDR2 YYNGEE. Full variable domain (missing parts from reference TRBV9 and TRBJ2-2): DSGVTQTPKHLITATGQRVTLRCSPRSGDLSVYWYQQSLDQGLQFLIQYYNGEERAKGNILERFSAQQFPDLHSELNLSSLELGDSALYFCASSVASGANTGELFFGEGSRLTVL.

This clonotype was detected many times. CDR3 DNA sequence: TGTGCCAGCAGTTTATCCCGGGACAGGATGTATATAACGAGGGGCTACACCTTC. It is translated as CASSLSRDRMYITRGYTF. V and J are TRBV28 and TRBJ1-2; 8 nucleotides agree with TRBD1. This CDR3 spans 18 amino acids. J was trimmed by 8 bases and V by 1 base; bases with no gene match: 18. CDR1 is MDHEN and CDR2 is SYDVKM in the germline V gene.